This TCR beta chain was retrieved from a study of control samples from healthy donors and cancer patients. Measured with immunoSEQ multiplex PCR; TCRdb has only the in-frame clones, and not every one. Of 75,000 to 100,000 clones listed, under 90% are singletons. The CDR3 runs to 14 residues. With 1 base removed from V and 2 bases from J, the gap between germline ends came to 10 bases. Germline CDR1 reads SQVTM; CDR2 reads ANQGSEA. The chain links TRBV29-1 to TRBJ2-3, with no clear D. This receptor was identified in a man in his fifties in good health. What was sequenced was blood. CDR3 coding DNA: TGCAGCGTTGAAGGGAGTGTCGTCACAGATACGCAGTATTTT. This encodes CSVEGSVVTDTQYF.